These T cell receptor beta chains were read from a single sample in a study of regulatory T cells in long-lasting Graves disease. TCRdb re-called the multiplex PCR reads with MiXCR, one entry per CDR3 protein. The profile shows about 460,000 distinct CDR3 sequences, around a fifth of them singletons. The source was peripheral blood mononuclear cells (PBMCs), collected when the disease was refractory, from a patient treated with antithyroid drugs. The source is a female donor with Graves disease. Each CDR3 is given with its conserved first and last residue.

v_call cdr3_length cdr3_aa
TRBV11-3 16 CASSAYVAGGSYEQYF
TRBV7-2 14 CASSPLAGVYEQYF
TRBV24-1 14 CATSDFSGVDEQFF
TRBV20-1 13 CSPVRGSNQPQHF
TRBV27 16 CASSLRVPSGTHEQYF
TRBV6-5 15 CASSYTGTFADEQYF
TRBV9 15 CASAVGLAGTDTQYF
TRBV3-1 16 CASSPAGTVNTGELFF
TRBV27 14 CASRVDRDPGEQYF
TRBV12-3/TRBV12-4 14 CASSPQTGRYEQYF
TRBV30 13 CAWSADRTGELFF
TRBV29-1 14 CSVADVPGLAEQYF
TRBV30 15 CAWRRGRGLVTEAFF
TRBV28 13 CASIPGGENTIYF
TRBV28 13 CASSLQRVGELFF
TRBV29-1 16 CSVTRGVQGVPTEAFF
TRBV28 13 CASSITLGTEAFF
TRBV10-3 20 CAISESELMGHPNSNQPQHF
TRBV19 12 CASSSSGGEQYF
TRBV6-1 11 CASGDPSEQYF